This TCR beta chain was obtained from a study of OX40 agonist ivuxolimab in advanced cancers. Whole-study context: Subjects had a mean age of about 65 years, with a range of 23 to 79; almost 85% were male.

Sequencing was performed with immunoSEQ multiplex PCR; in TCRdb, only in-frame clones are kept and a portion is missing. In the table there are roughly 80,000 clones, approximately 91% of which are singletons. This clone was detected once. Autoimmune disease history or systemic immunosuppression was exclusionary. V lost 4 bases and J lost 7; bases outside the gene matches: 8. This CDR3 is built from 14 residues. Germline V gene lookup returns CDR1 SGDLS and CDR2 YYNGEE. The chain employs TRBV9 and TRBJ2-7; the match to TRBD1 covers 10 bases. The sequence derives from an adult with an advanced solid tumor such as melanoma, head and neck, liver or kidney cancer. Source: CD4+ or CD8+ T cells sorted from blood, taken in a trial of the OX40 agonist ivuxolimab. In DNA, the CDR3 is TGTGCCAGCAGCCTTAACGGACAGGGGGGTGAGCAGTACTTC. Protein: CASSLNGQGGEQYF.